This T cell receptor (beta chain) was sequenced for a study of shared clonotypes between healthy human individuals. Deep-level running was used for the assay. Profiled with immunoSEQ multiplex PCR; TCRdb holds only in-frame clones, not every one. The repertoire consists of some 660,000 clones, with around 78% occurring once and the leading ten covering roughly 2%. In the CD4+ fraction, cells were divided into CD45RA+ naive and CD45RA-negative memory subsets. Study-level points and caveats: Compared with memory subsets, naive subsets generally had larger estimated richness. What rarefaction showed was incomplete sorted-subset sequencing despite large depth.

As for this clone: Antigen: not known.

The source is a young woman in good health. The sequencing sample was made of memory CD4+ T cells sorted from blood. Specified subset: CD45RA-negative fraction.

CDR3: CASSTGTGGLPQYF. In DNA form, the CDR3 reads TGCGCCAGCAGCACCGGGACAGGGGGCCTCCCGCAGTACTTC. This chain links TRBV5-1 with TRBJ2-7; 12 bases are a match to TRBD1. V shed 4 bases, J shed 9 bases, and the junction held 8 bases outside the gene matches. The CDR3 totals 14 residues. The germline V gene has CDR1 SGHRS and CDR2 YFSETQ.